A selection of T cell receptor beta chains follows, all from one sample in a study of post-analysis software for immune sequencing data. TCRdb reprocessed the PCR reads with MiXCR, giving one entry per CDR3 protein. The sample includes roughly 650,000 distinct CDR3 sequences, 55% to 70% of them seen just once. The sequenced material came from blood. All receptors derive from a girl aged 2-15 years with multiple sclerosis. Both conserved end residues are part of each CDR3.

>TRBV7-9|TRBJ2-3
CASSFRSDPSTDTQYF
>TRBV20-1|.
CSASPRDRSSYEQYF
>TRBV29-1|.
CSVDAGEHIQYF
>TRBV20-1|TRBJ2-1
CSASRLAGDYNEQFF
>TRBV6-1|TRBJ2-5
CASSVSGGTQETQYF
>TRBV7-9|TRBJ2-3
CASSSGLAGGSDTQYF
>TRBV6-6|TRBJ2-7
CASSTPLQGTYEQYF
>TRBV7-6|TRBJ2-4
CASSLVAGGPSIQYF
>TRBV19|TRBJ2-1
CASSREGWNEQFF
>TRBV29-1|TRBJ2-1
CSVEGLGGSYNEQFF
>TRBV20-1|TRBJ2-3
CSALGLAGVGTDTQYF
>TRBV29-1|TRBJ2-3
CSVVSVIGTDTQYF
>TRBV10-3|TRBJ2-7
CAISEGDSLYEQYF
>TRBV5-5|TRBJ2-5
CASSFSMRETQYF
>TRBV5-8|TRBJ1-6
CASSLARGTYSPLHF
>TRBV12-3/TRBV12-4|TRBJ2-3
CASSFTRGSGTDTQYF
>TRBV25-1|TRBJ1-5
CASSVGVGQPQHF
>TRBV14|TRBJ2-1
CASSWTGDEQFF
>TRBV7-2|TRBJ2-7
CASSLAWAVFRYEQYF
>TRBV7-2|TRBJ1-1
CASSSGTGADPRPAFF
>TRBV24-1|TRBJ2-5
CATSGAGSVEETQYF
>TRBV12-3/TRBV12-4|TRBJ1-2
CASSSQQGWDYGYTF
>TRBV28|TRBJ1-5
CASSSGTGYQPQHF
>TRBV11-2|TRBJ2-3
CASNPSLAGSNTDTQYF
>TRBV15|TRBJ2-1
CATSRGGGTSSYNEQFF
>TRBV6-5|TRBJ2-3
CASSYSGQGYTDTQYF
>TRBV10-3|TRBJ2-7
CASGPGIHEQYF
>TRBV7-2|TRBJ1-6
CASSPNGLQNSPLHF
>TRBV7-2|TRBJ1-4
CASSFQTGVNEKLFF
>TRBV27|TRBJ1-6
CASSLGQVNSPLHF
>TRBV28|TRBJ1-5
CASRRDAYANQPQHF
>TRBV5-1|TRBJ1-1
CASSFGRENTEAFF
>TRBV7-8|TRBJ1-4
CASDRGRATNEKLFF
>TRBV7-2|TRBJ2-3
CASTRQAGTDTQYF
>TRBV5-1|TRBJ2-1
CASSPGGLSTDEQFF
>TRBV15|TRBJ2-7
CATSPGTGFSYEQYF
>TRBV6-6|TRBJ1-2
CASSYAPEGREHYGYTF
>TRBV20-1|TRBJ2-7
CSAKLSGYEQYF
>TRBV12-5|TRBJ2-1
CASGLPGGGPSSYNEQFF
>TRBV29-1|TRBJ2-1
CSVAPQGIRETQFF
>TRBV7-9|TRBJ2-1
CASNQGLLDNEQFF
>TRBV18|TRBJ1-2
CASSPRRDSNYDYTF
>TRBV3-1|TRBJ2-5
CASSQEGGPETQYF
>TRBV6-6|.
CASSRNHQDYEQYF
>TRBV5-1|TRBJ2-1
CASSLRSSGLIRDEQFF
>TRBV7-2|TRBJ1-5
CASRQNFNQPQHF
>TRBV18|.
CASSLNATPDDEQYF
>TRBV7-6|TRBJ2-1
CASSLVGAAGDGQFF